The clone carrying this TCR beta chain was recorded only once. The sample belongs to a study of blood T cell repertoires in COVID-19. The overall study: Samples came from the United States, Italy and Spain, spanning acute and convalescent COVID-19. PBMCs, B-cell-depleted T cells, or T cells provided the cDNA or gDNA that made up the material.

Per the germline V gene, CDR1 is SGDLS and CDR2 is YYNGEE. The CDR3 spans 22 residues. The ends lost 4 bases at V and 1 base at J; junction bases unmatched: 19. Original processing methods: Using reference gene primer amplification, nucleated cell counts were estimated. Assay used: immunoSEQ multiplex PCR; TCRdb lists only in-frame clones, some missing. The DNA was the basis for D and trimming; V, J and clone size are from that table. The sample includes 150,000 to 200,000 clones, 80% to 90% of them seen just once. Sequencing used peripheral blood. The J gene is TRBJ2-1, the V gene TRBV9; 14 bases match TRBD2. This sequence originates from a man aged 18 to 30 who had recovered from COVID-19. The CDR3 loop is CASSRAGGSGTSGRQSYNEQFF. CDR3 nucleotides: TGTGCCAGCAGCCGGGCAGGGGGGTCCGGGACTAGCGGGAGACAATCCTACAATGAGCAGTTCTTC.